This record covers a single TCR beta chain. Original processing methods: Reference gene primer amplification gave nucleated cell count estimates. Generated by immunoSEQ multiplex PCR, the TCRdb table keeps only in-frame clones and is missing some. The D gene and trimming were derived from the DNA, and the V and J assignments and clone size from that table. The sample has about 76,000 clones; 80% to 90% are singletons. The CDR3 loop spans 13 amino acids. V dropped 4 bases and J dropped 3 bases, with 10 bases sitting between them. Germline-derived CDR1 and CDR2 are LNHDA and SQIVND (reference sequence). This entry belongs to a study of blood T cell repertoires in COVID-19. About the study: Sample material is recorded as cDNA or gDNA derived from T cells, B-cell-depleted T cells, or PBMCs.

This TCR derives from a man aged 50 to 60 with active COVID-19. Sequenced sample: peripheral blood. The rearrangement links TRBV19 to TRBJ2-7, with D possibly being TRBD2 (5 bases). This CDR3 reads CASSTSLVYEQYF. CDR3 DNA sequence: TGTGCCAGTAGTACCTCACTAGTCTACGAGCAGTACTTC. Full variable domain (rest looked up from reference TRBV19 and TRBJ2-7): DGGITQSPKYLFRKEGQNVTLSCEQNLNHDAMYWYRQDPGQGLRLIYYSQIVNDFQKGDIAEGYSVSREKKESFPLTVTSAQKNPTAFYLCASSTSLVYEQYFGPGTRLTVT.